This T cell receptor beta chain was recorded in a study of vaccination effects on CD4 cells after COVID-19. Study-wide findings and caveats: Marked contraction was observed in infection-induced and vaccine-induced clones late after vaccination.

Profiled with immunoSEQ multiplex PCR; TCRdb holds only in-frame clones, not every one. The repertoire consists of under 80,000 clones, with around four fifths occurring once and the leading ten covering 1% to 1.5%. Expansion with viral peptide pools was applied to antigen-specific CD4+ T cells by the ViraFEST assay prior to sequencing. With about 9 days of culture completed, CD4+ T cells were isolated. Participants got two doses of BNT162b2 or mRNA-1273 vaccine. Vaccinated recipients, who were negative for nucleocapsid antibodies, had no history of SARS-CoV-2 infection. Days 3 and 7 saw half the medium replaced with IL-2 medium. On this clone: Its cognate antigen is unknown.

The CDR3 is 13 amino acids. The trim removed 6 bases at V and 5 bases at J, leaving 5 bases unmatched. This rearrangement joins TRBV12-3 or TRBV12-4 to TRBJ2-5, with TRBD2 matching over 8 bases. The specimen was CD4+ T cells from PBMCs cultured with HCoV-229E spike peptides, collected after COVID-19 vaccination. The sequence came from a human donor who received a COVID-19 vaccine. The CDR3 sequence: CASSSGGQETQYF. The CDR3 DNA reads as TGTGCCAGCAGCTCGGGGGGGCAGGAGACCCAGTACTTC.